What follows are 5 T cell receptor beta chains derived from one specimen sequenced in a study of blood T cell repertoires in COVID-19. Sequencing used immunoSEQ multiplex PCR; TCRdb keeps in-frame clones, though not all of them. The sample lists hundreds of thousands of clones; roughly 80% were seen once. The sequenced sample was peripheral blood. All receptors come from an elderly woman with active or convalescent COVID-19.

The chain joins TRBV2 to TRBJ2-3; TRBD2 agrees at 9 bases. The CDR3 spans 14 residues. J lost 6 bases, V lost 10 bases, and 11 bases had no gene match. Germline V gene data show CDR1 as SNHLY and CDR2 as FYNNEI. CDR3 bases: TGTGCCACCCAGTACCAACTAGCGGGCGATACGCAGTATTTT. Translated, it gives CATQYQLAGDTQYF.

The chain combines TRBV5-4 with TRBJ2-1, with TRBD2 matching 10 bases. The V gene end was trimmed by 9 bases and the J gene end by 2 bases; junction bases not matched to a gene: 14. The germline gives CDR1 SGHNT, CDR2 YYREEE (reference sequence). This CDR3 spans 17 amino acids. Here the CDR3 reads CAIPGLAGVGAYNEQFF. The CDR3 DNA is TGTGCCATCCCGGGGCTAGCGGGGGTCGGCGCCTACAATGAGCAGTTCTTC.

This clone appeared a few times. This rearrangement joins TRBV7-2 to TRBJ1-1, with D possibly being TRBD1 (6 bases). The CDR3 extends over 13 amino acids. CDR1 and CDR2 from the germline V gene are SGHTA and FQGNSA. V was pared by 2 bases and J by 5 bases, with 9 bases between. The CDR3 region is CASSLTGRTEAFF. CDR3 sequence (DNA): TGTGCCAGCAGCTTAACAGGGCGGACTGAAGCTTTCTTT.

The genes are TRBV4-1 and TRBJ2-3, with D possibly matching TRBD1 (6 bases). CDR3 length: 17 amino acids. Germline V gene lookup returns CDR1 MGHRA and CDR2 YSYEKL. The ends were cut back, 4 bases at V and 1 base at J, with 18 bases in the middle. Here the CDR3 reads CASSLTQGLEGTDTQYF. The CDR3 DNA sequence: TGCGCCAGCAGCCTGACCCAGGGGCTCGAAGGCACAGATACGCAGTATTTT.

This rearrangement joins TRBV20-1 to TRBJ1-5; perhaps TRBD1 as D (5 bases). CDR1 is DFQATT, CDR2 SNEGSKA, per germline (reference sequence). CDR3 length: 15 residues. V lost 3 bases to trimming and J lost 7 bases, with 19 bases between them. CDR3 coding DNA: TGCAGTGCTAGTCCCTGGGGGGGGTTGGGCCAGCCCCAGCATTTT. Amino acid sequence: CSASPWGGLGQPQHF.